This T cell receptor (beta chain) was sequenced during a study of cytomegalovirus exposure and HLA in healthy donors. Looking at the study overall: Earlier results showed roughly 120 million unique TCR beta sequences derived from roughly 190 million T cells. There were more than 350 genotyped donors. Of these, about 81% fell in the genetic ancestry cluster associated with self-reported Caucasian donors. Findings and limits, study-wide: Within an earlier analysis, most TCR beta V segments proved productive either about 90% or about 30% of the time.

A multiplex PCR was run with 60 Vbeta primers and 13 Jbeta primers. Generated by immunoSEQ multiplex PCR, the TCRdb table keeps only in-frame clones and is missing some. The sample lists about 120,000 clones, roughly 82% occurring once. Remarks on this clone: What it binds is not known.

CDR1 and CDR2 (germline): SGHTA, FQGNSA. This CDR3 spans 16 amino acids. The J segment lost 4 bases and the V segment lost 4 bases, leaving 11 bases of the junction unmatched. This TCR derives from a male donor in good health and CMV-seropositive. The chain employs TRBV7-2 and TRBJ2-3; TRBD2 agrees at 7 bases. Sequencing input: PBMCs. The CDR3 here is CASSSDWREWADTQYF. The CDR3 DNA reads TGTGCCAGCAGCTCCGATTGGCGGGAGTGGGCAGATACGCAGTATTTT.